This TCR beta chain appears in the sequencing data of a study of T cell responses to AZD1222 COVID-19 vaccine. V lost 4 bases to trimming and J lost 6 bases, with 20 bases between them. The CDR3 sequence is 16 residues long. Per germline, CDR1 SGDLS and CDR2 YYNGEE. Study results and limitations: Two doses of AZD1222 preceded a rise in Spike-specific TCR breadth and depth. There were repertoire samples only from the period after the peak T cell response. Donors skewed white British and female; clonal diversity was possibly underestimated. Reports indicate that nearly half of spike-specific TCRs are directed at unmutated variant regions.

As regards this clone: Its target is not known.

Libraries were prepared by immunoSEQ multiplex PCR; TCRdb keeps only in-frame clonotypes and omits some of them. The sample lists 100,000 to 150,000 clones; 88% were seen once. The sequencing used peripheral blood, collected on day 0 of AZD1222 vaccination. The V and J genes are TRBV9 and TRBJ2-1, with D unclear. This clonotype was sampled from an adult in good health. The CDR3 bases are TGTGCCAGCAGCCCGGACCCCCAAGGGTTTGGCAATGAGCAGTTCTTC. Translating gives CASSPDPQGFGNEQFF.